The clone carrying this TCR beta chain was recorded at least ten times. This record comes from a study of CD8 T cells in ankylosing spondylitis. TCRdb re-derived calls from the 5' RACE reads in MiXCR, one entry per CDR3 protein. The data contain 150,000 to 200,000 distinct CDR3 sequences, 11% of them seen just once; the ten biggest clones take up 25% to 35%. Germline V gives CDR1 MNHNY, CDR2 SVGAGI (reference sequence). V was cut by 5 bases and J by 4 bases, with 11 bases left in between. This CDR3 has 13 amino acids. The chain uses TRBV6-6 and TRBJ1-2; D ambiguous. The sample comprised blood, either unsorted or a sorted T cell fraction (not recorded which). This sequence was found in a male donor with ankylosing spondylitis or in good health (not recorded which). This CDR3 reads CASSPGPSYGYTF. Here the CDR3 DNA reads TGTGCCAGCAGTCCCGGACCGAGCTATGGCTACACCTTC.